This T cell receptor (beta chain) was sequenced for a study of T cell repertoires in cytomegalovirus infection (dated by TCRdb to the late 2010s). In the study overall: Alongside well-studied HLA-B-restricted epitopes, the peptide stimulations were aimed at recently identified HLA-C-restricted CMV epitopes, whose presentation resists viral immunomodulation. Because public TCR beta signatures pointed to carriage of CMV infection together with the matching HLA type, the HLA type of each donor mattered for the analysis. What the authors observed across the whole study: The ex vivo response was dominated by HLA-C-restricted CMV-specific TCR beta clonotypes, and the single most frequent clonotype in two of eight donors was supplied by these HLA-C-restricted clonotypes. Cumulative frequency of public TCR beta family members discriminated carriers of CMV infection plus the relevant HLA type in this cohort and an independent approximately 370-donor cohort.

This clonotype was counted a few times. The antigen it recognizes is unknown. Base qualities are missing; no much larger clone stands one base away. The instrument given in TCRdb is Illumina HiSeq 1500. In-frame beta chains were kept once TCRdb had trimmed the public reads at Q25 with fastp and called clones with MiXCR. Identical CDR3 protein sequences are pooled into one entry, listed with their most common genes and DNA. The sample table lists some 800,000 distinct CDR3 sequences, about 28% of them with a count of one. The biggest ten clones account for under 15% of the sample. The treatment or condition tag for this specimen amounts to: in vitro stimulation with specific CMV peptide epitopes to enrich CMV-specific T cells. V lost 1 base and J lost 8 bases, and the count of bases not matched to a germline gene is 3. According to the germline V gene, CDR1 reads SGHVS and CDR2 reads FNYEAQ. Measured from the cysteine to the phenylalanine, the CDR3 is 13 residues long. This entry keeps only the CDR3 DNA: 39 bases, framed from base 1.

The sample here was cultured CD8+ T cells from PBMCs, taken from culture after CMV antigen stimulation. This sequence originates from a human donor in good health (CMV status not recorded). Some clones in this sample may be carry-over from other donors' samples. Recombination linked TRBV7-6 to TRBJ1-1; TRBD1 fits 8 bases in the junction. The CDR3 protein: CASSLGSGGEAFF. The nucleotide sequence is TGTGCCAGCAGCTTAGGATCAGGGGGCGAAGCTTTCTTT.